This is a list of T cell receptor beta chains from one sample in a study of CXCR3-negative and CXCR3-positive naive CD8 T cells. One entry per CDR3 protein, without DNA, is what TCRdb gives after re-calling the 5' RACE reads. The specimen's table records around 4,700 distinct CDR3 sequences. Input material: naive CXCR3+ CD8+ T cells from blood. These receptors all come from a human donor in good health. Some clones in this sample may be carry-over from other donors' samples. Both conserved end residues are part of each CDR3. The size field is filled for only some rows; it gives once, few, many or a size class.

>NA|TRBV2|TRBJ2-1
CASIGQGGSGNEQFF
>NA|TRBV29-1|TRBJ2-7
CSVEDGFNPPEQYF
>medium-sized|TRBV6-2/TRBV6-3|TRBJ1-1
CASSYTFQRQSEAFF
>medium-sized|TRBV29-1|TRBJ2-7
CSVQVYTSYEQYF
>medium-sized|TRBV29-1|TRBJ2-5
CSVDGGRSVDETQYF
>NA|TRBV12-3/TRBV12-4|TRBJ1-1
CASSPRPLPQSFF
>medium-sized|TRBV14|TRBJ2-2
CASSQERLADTGELFF
>medium-sized|TRBV19|TRBJ1-1
CATETTGTGETEAFF
>NA|TRBV7-8|TRBJ2-5
CASSTLRAYQETQYF
>medium-sized|TRBV12-3/TRBV12-4|TRBJ2-1
CASSLLTGTYNEQFF
>medium-sized|TRBV29-1|TRBJ2-1
CSAEDRQTSSYNEQFF
>NA|TRBV5-6|TRBJ2-7
CASSHSYEQYF
>NA|TRBV29-1|TRBJ2-7
CSVHSTYEQYF
>NA|TRBV29-1|TRBJ1-5
CSVASVGSNQPQHF
>NA|TRBV7-6|TRBJ2-7
CASSLAGLNYEQYF
>medium-sized|TRBV29-1|TRBJ2-7
CSVEKSGSSTYEQYF
>NA|TRBV11-2|TRBJ2-5
CASSSLQETQYF
>NA|TRBV7-6|TRBJ2-1
CASSHSSGQEQFF
>NA|TRBV9|TRBJ2-4
CASSVSRLAKNIQYF
>medium-sized|TRBV14|TRBJ2-7
CASSKGKGSYLFLYEQYF
>NA|TRBV12-3/TRBV12-4|TRBJ1-1
CGSPVRQGSFF
>NA|TRBV12-3/TRBV12-4|TRBJ2-2
CASTDSGRNTGELFF
>medium-sized|TRBV4-1|TRBJ2-2
CASSQDWRSTGELFF
>NA|TRBV5-1|TRBJ2-3
CASSKDHLTDTQYF
>NA|TRBV28|TRBJ1-1
CASSLGQGALTEAFF
>medium-sized|TRBV28|TRBJ2-3
CASSLLGTASTDTQYF
>large|TRBV6-6|TRBJ2-2
CASSYGGQANTGELFF
>NA|TRBV12-3/TRBV12-4|TRBJ1-2
CASSFRGDGYTF
>NA|TRBV4-1|TRBJ2-1
CASSPGQGRGNEQFF
>NA|TRBV4-1|TRBJ1-2
CASSQGRDADGYTF
>NA|TRBV29-1|TRBJ2-7
CSVDSPGEGSEQYF
>medium-sized|TRBV28|TRBJ1-5
CASRPTGQLSNQPQHF
>medium-sized|TRBV29-1|TRBJ2-7
CSVAETAPYEQYF
>NA|TRBV29-1|TRBJ1-1
CSVRTGGDRTEAFF
>medium-sized|TRBV5-1|TRBJ2-7
CASSLISYDSYEQYF
>medium-sized|TRBV4-2|TRBJ1-5
CASSQGGYSNQPQHF
>medium-sized|TRBV15|TRBJ2-7
CATSREGLGYSYEQYF
>NA|TRBV6-6|TRBJ2-1
CASGTRVSPEFF
>large|TRBV4-1|TRBJ1-2
CASSPAGYGYTF
>NA|TRBV5-1|TRBJ2-7
CASSLGTGTYEQYF
>NA|TRBV7-9|TRBJ2-1
CASSPPDRGLINEQFF
>NA|TRBV29-1|TRBJ2-7
CSVEDGGSYEQYF
>medium-sized|TRBV29-1|TRBJ2-4
CSGLAEYKNIQYF
>NA|TRBV7-9|TRBJ2-7
CASSSGGEQYF
>NA|TRBV12-3/TRBV12-4|TRBJ2-7
CASSPAGSITYEQYF
>NA|TRBV29-1|TRBJ2-1
CSVEAGASYNEQFF
>medium-sized|TRBV7-9|TRBJ2-5
CASSLGAGGAGETQYF
>medium-sized|TRBV4-3|TRBJ1-5
CASSQELTDQPQHF
>medium-sized|TRBV12-3/TRBV12-4|TRBJ1-1
CASSLFSEGIEAFF
>medium-sized|TRBV28|TRBJ1-1
CASDTLNTEAFF
>NA|TRBV7-9|TRBJ1-2
CTSSLQIVTYGYTF
>NA|TRBV12-3/TRBV12-4|TRBJ2-5
CASSPDLGGETQYF
>medium-sized|TRBV5-5|TRBJ2-2
CASSLGVYTGELFF
>NA|TRBV6-1|TRBJ1-5
CASSAGQGVSNQPQHF
>medium-sized|TRBV7-9|TRBJ2-5
CASSLLVQGAWETQYF